This T cell receptor beta chain was documented in a study of blood T cell repertoires in COVID-19. Study in general: The study drew acute and convalescent COVID-19 samples from the United States, Italy and Spain. Sample material is recorded as cDNA or gDNA derived from T cells, B-cell-depleted T cells, or PBMCs.

Per the authors' pipeline: Amplification from reference gene primers served as the basis for estimated nucleated cell counts. Generated by immunoSEQ multiplex PCR, the TCRdb table keeps only in-frame clones and is missing some. D and trimming were read from the DNA, whereas the V and J calls and clone size are those reported in that table. The data hold some 180,000 clones, with over 75% observed a single time. CDR3 length: 14 residues. Looked up from germline, CDR1 is SGHRS and CDR2 is YFSETQ. With 3 bases clipped from V and 6 bases from J, the junction kept 6 bases outside the gene matches. Sequencing was carried out using peripheral blood. This TCR derives from a woman aged 80 or older with active or convalescent COVID-19. This rearrangement joins TRBV5-1 to TRBJ2-3, with TRBD2 matching over 8 bases. CDR3 nucleotides: TGCGCCAGCAGCTCGGGAGGGGGTTACGATACGCAGTATTTT. As protein: CASSSGGGYDTQYF.